This T cell receptor beta chain was sequenced in a study of blood T cells in healthy people across ages. Points from the study as a whole: A strong correlation was found between TCR beta diversity and the percentage of naive T cells. Both naive CD4+ cell counts and diversity were greater in long-lived donors than in aged donors.

CDR1 and CDR2 from the germline V gene are SGHRS and YFSETQ. Trimming took 0 bases from V and 4 from J; bases not matched to a gene: 9. The CDR3 contains 17 residues. About this clonotype itself: Its target is not known.

Then a second PCR, running roughly 6 to 11 cycles, was carried out with a sample-barcoded 5' primer and a J-beta primer mix. MiXCR, run by TCRdb on the 5' RACE reads, gives a single entry per CDR3 protein. The table records around 1,100,000 distinct CDR3 sequences, roughly two fifths of them present only once. Sequencing was done on a sample of blood. The chain carries TRBV5-1 and TRBJ1-1; 10 nucleotides align to TRBD1. The TCR comes from a man younger than 35 in good health. The CDR3 reads CASSLGRDRGFSTEAFF. CDR3 in DNA: TGCGCCAGCAGCTTGGGACGGGACAGGGGTTTTAGCACTGAAGCTTTCTTT.